The next 29 T cell receptor beta chains were all read from a single sample in a study of blood T cell repertoires in COVID-19. Assay: immunoSEQ multiplex PCR; the TCRdb copy retains only in-frame clones and omits some. The sample includes under 300,000 clones, 70% to 90% of them seen just once. The specimen was PBMCs or T cells enriched from blood (not recorded which). These TCRs come from a woman in her 50s who had recovered from COVID-19.

The gene calls are TRBV6-5 and TRBJ1-1; D not certain. Trimming shortened V by 1 base and J by 3 bases, and 6 bases separated the two germline ends. This CDR3 comprises 13 residues. Germline lookup yields CDR1 MNHEY and CDR2 SVGAGI. CDR3 DNA: TGTGCCAGCAGTTACTTTCGGGACACTGAAGCTTTCTTT. Protein product: CASSYFRDTEAFF.

The chain employs TRBV6-1 and TRBJ2-2; 8 nucleotides agree with TRBD2. This CDR3 contains 17 residues. Germline CDR1 reads MNHNS; CDR2 reads SASEGT. The junction had 12 bases not matched to a gene; V was cut back by 2 bases and J by 7 bases. For the CDR3, the DNA is TGTGCCAGCAGTGAACCGACCGGGACTAGTATGTTCGGGGAGCTGTTTTTT. It encodes CASSEPTGTSMFGELFF.

This chain connects TRBV9 to TRBJ1-1; unclear D gene. CDR1 and CDR2 from the germline V gene are SGDLS and YYNGEE. Trimming left V 0 bases short and J 1 base short, with 7 bases between. This CDR3 region has 14 residues. CDR3 sequence reads: CASSVGLRNTEAFF. For the CDR3, the DNA is TGTGCCAGCAGCGTAGGACTCCGGAACACTGAAGCTTTCTTT.

The J gene is TRBJ2-7, the V gene TRBV5-1, with a possible D match to TRBD2 (6 bases). V was pared by 0 bases and J by 3 bases, with 13 bases between. The CDR3 covers 15 residues. Germline CDR1 is SGHRS and CDR2 is YFSETQ. The chain's CDR3 is CASSLGGGTLYEQYF. The CDR3, as DNA: TGCGCCAGCAGCTTGGGGGGCGGGACGCTCTACGAGCAGTACTTC.

The chain combines TRBV7-2 with TRBJ2-1; 7 bases match TRBD1. The length of the CDR3 is 16 residues. Trimming cost V 4 bases and J 3 bases; bases outside gene matches: 9. Looked up from germline, CDR1 is SGHTA and CDR2 is FQGNSA. In nucleotides, the CDR3 is TGTGCCAGCAGCTCAGGGGGAGCGGTGATCTACAATGAGCAGTTCTTC. Protein product: CASSSGGAVIYNEQFF.

The genes are TRBV2 and TRBJ2-3, with 8 bases that match TRBD2. After removal of 5 bases from V and 0 bases from J, the junction contained 7 bases not matched to a gene. CDR1 SNHLY and CDR2 FYNNEI come from the germline V gene. This CDR3 contains 16 residues. The CDR3 DNA follows: TGTGCCAGCAGTCCTTTTAGCGGGACTAGCACAGATACGCAGTATTTT. Translated, it gives CASSPFSGTSTDTQYF.

CDR3 sequence reads: CASSYMAGNTEAFF. The CDR3, as DNA: TGTGCCAGCAGTTATATGGCGGGGAACACTGAAGCTTTCTTT. The J gene is TRBJ1-1, the V gene TRBV6-5; D gene ambiguous. CDR1 and CDR2 from the germline V gene are MNHEY and SVGAGI. The V and J ends lost 3 bases and 1 base respectively, with 9 bases between them. The CDR3 is made up of 14 amino acids.

The chain carries TRBV5-5 and TRBJ1-2, with TRBD1 matching over 9 bases. V shed 4 bases, J shed 6 bases, and the junction held 7 bases outside the gene matches. Germline V lookup: CDR1 SGHKS, CDR2 YYEKEE (reference sequence). This CDR3 has 14 residues. CDR3 DNA sequence: TGTGCCAGCAGCCCCGGACAGGGGAAGAATGGCTACACCTTC. It is translated as CASSPGQGKNGYTF.

CDR3 protein: CASSESGRPVEQYF. The DNA for the CDR3 is TGTGCCAGCAGTGAAAGCGGGAGGCCGGTCGAGCAGTACTTC. The rearrangement joins TRBV2 to TRBJ2-7, with 9 nucleotides matching TRBD2. V lost 2 bases, J lost 6 bases, and 5 bases stayed unmatched. Per the germline V gene, CDR1 is SNHLY and CDR2 is FYNNEI. The CDR3 is made up of 14 amino acids.

V and J are TRBV18 and TRBJ1-5; 10 bases align to TRBD1. CDR3 length: 16 amino acids. The trim removed 3 bases at V and 2 bases at J, leaving 4 bases unmatched. CDR1 is KGHSH and CDR2 is LQKENI in the germline V gene. The CDR3 protein is CASSPPGQGGNQPQHF. CDR3 nucleotides: TGTGCCAGCTCACCTCCCGGACAGGGGGGCAATCAGCCCCAGCATTTT.

This clone was detected a few times. The chain links TRBV13 to TRBJ2-6; TRBD1 agrees at 8 bases. V trimming: 3 bases; J trimming: 13 bases; junction bases outside the gene matches: 8. The length of the CDR3 is 14 residues. Germline V gives CDR1 PRHDT, CDR2 FYEKMQ (reference sequence). CDR3 region: CASSFRDRSGVLTF. CDR3 coding DNA: TGTGCCAGCAGCTTCCGGGACAGGTCAGGAGTCCTGACTTTC.

The gene calls are TRBV7-8 and TRBJ2-5; TRBD2 matches 7 bases. J lost 5 bases, V lost 2 bases, and 11 bases had no gene match. The CDR3 has 16 residues. Germline CDR1 is SGHVS and CDR2 is FQNEAQ. CDR3 DNA sequence: TGTGCCAGCAGCTTAATACGGGCGGGGGATCGGGAGACCCAGTACTTC. Translated: CASSLIRAGDRETQYF.

CDR3 region: CASSLPRLADNEQFF. The DNA for the CDR3 is TGTGCCAGCAGCTTACCGCGACTAGCTGACAATGAGCAGTTCTTC. The chain joins TRBV7-2 to TRBJ2-1; 7 nucleotides align to TRBD2. The J segment lost 5 bases and the V segment lost 2 bases, leaving 6 bases of the junction unmatched. The CDR3 sequence is 15 residues long. Germline CDR1 is SGHTA and CDR2 is FQGNSA.

This chain uses TRBV3-1 (or the pseudogene TRBV3-2) with TRBJ2-1; D perhaps matches TRBD2 (6 bases). The CDR3 has 13 residues. CDR1 is LGHDT and CDR2 is YNNKEL in the germline V gene (reference sequence). Trimming removed 1 base from V and 6 bases from J, with 7 bases in between. CDR3 sequence: CASSQAGVNEQFF. The DNA for the CDR3 is TGTGCCAGCAGCCAAGCGGGAGTCAATGAGCAGTTCTTC.

The chain is built from TRBV10-3 and TRBJ2-1; 10 positions agree with TRBD2. CDR3 length equals 15 residues. J was trimmed by 7 bases and V by 5 bases; bases with no gene match: 8. Germline loops: CDR1 ENHRY, CDR2 SYGVKD. The CDR3, as DNA: TGTGCCATCAGTCGGACTAGCGGAACTTTTAATGAGCAGTTCTTC. It encodes CAISRTSGTFNEQFF.

J is TRBJ2-2 and V is TRBV3-1 (or the pseudogene TRBV3-2); no clear D gene. V was pared by 0 bases and J by 6 bases, with 8 bases between. This CDR3 has 14 residues. The germline CDR1 and CDR2 sequences are LGHDT and YNNKEL (reference sequence). CDR3 DNA: TGTGCCAGCAGCCAAGATATAACGGCCGGGGAGCTGTTTTTT. The encoded protein is CASSQDITAGELFF.

The gene calls are TRBV12-3 or TRBV12-4 and TRBJ1-6; D remains unclear. V dropped 3 bases and J dropped 10 bases, with 7 bases sitting between them. This CDR3 region has 12 residues. The CDR3 DNA reads as TGTGCCAGCAGTTTGTCGGGGTCACCCCTCCACTTT. This encodes CASSLSGSPLHF.

CDR3: CASSRYLETGTNTEAFF. In DNA form, the CDR3 reads TGTGCCAGTAGCCGTTATTTGGAGACGGGAACCAACACTGAAGCTTTCTTT. The genes are TRBV19 and TRBJ1-1; D is uncertain. The germline V gene encodes CDR1 LNHDA and CDR2 SQIVND (reference sequence). The CDR3 consists of 17 residues. Trimming removed 6 bases from V and 2 bases from J, with 22 bases in between.

This clone was picked up one time. The junction departs from the called germline gene at one end, perhaps through a read error. This chain joins TRBV27 and TRBJ2-7; 9 bases match TRBD2. The germline gives CDR1 MNHEY, CDR2 SMNVEV (reference sequence). The CDR3 consists of 13 residues. In nucleotides, the CDR3 is TGTGCCACCAGTAGCGGGAGCTTCTACGAGCAGTACTTC. Protein sequence: CATSSGSFYEQYF.

The rearrangement links TRBV10-3 to TRBJ2-1; 7 bases align to TRBD1. This CDR3 region has 15 residues. The germline V gene encodes CDR1 ENHRY and CDR2 SYGVKD. The trim removed 4 bases at V and 7 bases at J, leaving 10 bases unmatched. In DNA, the CDR3 is TGTGCCATCAGTGTTGGGAACAGGGGTCATAATGAGCAGTTCTTC. This codes for CAISVGNRGHNEQFF.

This chain links TRBV5-6 with TRBJ1-2; tentatively, D is TRBD1 (5 bases). V was cut by 0 bases and J by 3 bases, with 6 bases left in between. Germline V gene lookup returns CDR1 SGHDT and CDR2 YYEEEE. The CDR3 sequence is 13 residues long. This chain's CDR3 is CASSLGQHYGYTF. The CDR3 DNA sequence: TGTGCCAGCAGCTTGGGACAGCACTATGGCTACACCTTC.

The genes are TRBV5-4 and TRBJ2-7; 7 bases line up with TRBD2. The length of the CDR3 is 15 residues. Germline V gives CDR1 SGHNT, CDR2 YYREEE (reference sequence). Losses at the gene ends were 4 bases for V and 3 bases for J; bases not matched to a gene: 10. The CDR3 sequence: CASSQGTTTYYEQYF. The CDR3, as DNA: TGTGCCAGCAGCCAAGGGACTACCACCTACTACGAGCAGTACTTC. Full variable domain (rest looked up from reference TRBV5-4 and TRBJ2-7): ETGVTQSPTHLIKTRGQQVTLRCSSQSGHNTVSWYQQALGQGPQFIFQYYREEENGRGNFPPRFSGLQFPNYSSELNVNALELDDSALYLCASSQGTTTYYEQYFGPGTRLTVT.

The chain joins TRBV5-1 to TRBJ2-7; TRBD2 aligns across 11 bases. CDR3 length: 15 amino acids. V trimming: 4 bases; J trimming: 7 bases; junction bases outside the gene matches: 10. CDR1 is SGHRS and CDR2 is YFSETQ in the germline V gene. CDR3 in amino acids: CASSLLSGRAGEQYF. The CDR3, as DNA: TGCGCCAGCAGCCTTCTTAGCGGGAGGGCAGGAGAGCAGTACTTC.

This sequence joins TRBV10-3 and TRBJ1-2; D uncertain. CDR3 length: 14 amino acids. Between the trimmed V and J ends, which lost 6 bases and 5 bases, there was a span of 16 bases. CDR1 is ENHRY, CDR2 SYGVKD, per germline. CDR3 protein: CAIRVDSRLYGYTF. The CDR3 DNA reads TGTGCCATCAGAGTTGACTCCAGACTTTATGGCTACACCTTC.

V gene TRBV11-3 combines with J gene TRBJ2-1; 7 bases align to TRBD1. The CDR3 is 15 amino acids. V lost 2 bases to trimming and J lost 2 bases; unmatched junction nucleotides: 3. Germline assignment: CDR1 SGHNT and CDR2 YENEEA. The CDR3 sequence is CASSLRQGTYNEQFF. DNA of the CDR3: TGTGCCAGCAGCTTAAGACAGGGAACCTACAATGAGCAGTTCTTC.

The chain employs TRBV30 and TRBJ2-4, with D tentatively TRBD1 (5 bases). CDR3 length: 14 amino acids. Between the trimmed V and J ends, which lost 3 bases and 3 bases, there was a span of 12 bases. Germline-derived CDR1 and CDR2 are GTSNPN and SVGIG (reference sequence). The DNA for the CDR3 is TGTGCCTGGAGCCTGCAGGGTGGCAAAAACATTCAGTACTTC. This translates into CAWSLQGGKNIQYF.

This sequence joins TRBV27 and TRBJ2-1; 13 nucleotides agree with TRBD2. J was trimmed by 10 bases and V by 6 bases; bases with no gene match: 15. The V gene's germline CDR1 is MNHEY and CDR2 SMNVEV (reference sequence). The CDR3 covers 17 residues. This CDR3 is CASRTSGRPGPDREQFF. The DNA of the CDR3 is TGTGCCAGCAGGACTAGCGGGAGGCCGGGTCCTGACAGGGAGCAGTTCTTC.

This chain joins TRBV14 and TRBJ1-5; no clear D. This CDR3 spans 16 amino acids. Trimming removed 1 base at V and 4 bases at J, with 14 bases between. Germline lookup yields CDR1 SGHDN and CDR2 FVKESK. In DNA form, the CDR3 reads TGTGCCAGCAGCCAAGGTGGAGGGTCGGGAAATCAGCCCCAGCATTTT. Its translation: CASSQGGGSGNQPQHF.

V gene TRBV10-3 combines with J gene TRBJ2-1; no clear D gene. V was trimmed by 0 bases and J by 10 bases, leaving 13 bases between them. Germline V gene sequence: CDR1 ENHRY, CDR2 SYGVKD. The CDR3 has 14 residues. CDR3: CAISESFEITEQFF. The CDR3 DNA reads as TGTGCCATCAGTGAGTCGTTCGAGATTACGGAGCAGTTCTTC.